These 13 T cell receptor beta chains share one sample of origin, sequenced in a study of blood T cell repertoires in COVID-19. Libraries were prepared by immunoSEQ multiplex PCR; TCRdb keeps only in-frame clonotypes and omits some of them. Here the sample spans some 120,000 clones, around 85% being singletons. Source material: peripheral blood. Source of these receptors: a woman aged 45-65 years who had recovered from COVID-19.

The CDR3 loop is CASSRTSGYYNEQFF. CDR3 coding DNA: TGTGCCAGCTCACGGACTAGCGGGTACTACAATGAGCAGTTCTTC. The rearrangement uses TRBV18 and TRBJ2-1; TRBD2 agrees at 11 bases. The germline CDR1 and CDR2 sequences are KGHSH and LQKENI. J gave up 3 bases and V 4 bases, and 2 bases lay outside the gene matches. There are 15 residues in the CDR3.

V and J are TRBV5-4 and TRBJ1-3; 7 nucleotides agree with TRBD1. This CDR3 is 15 amino acids long. V was pared by 4 bases and J by 3 bases, with 7 bases of the junction left unmatched. Looked up from germline, CDR1 is SGHNT and CDR2 is YYREEE (reference sequence). The CDR3: CASSRQGRGGNTIYF. DNA for the CDR3: TGTGCCAGCAGCCGACAGGGAAGGGGTGGAAACACCATATATTTT.

The V and J genes are TRBV13 and TRBJ2-1, with TRBD1 matching 10 bases. V dropped 5 bases and J dropped 6; count of bases not matched to a gene: 7. The germline V gene encodes CDR1 PRHDT and CDR2 FYEKMQ (reference sequence). The CDR3 totals 15 residues. CDR3 region: CASSELGTGVNEQFF. DNA for the CDR3: TGTGCCAGCAGCGAGTTAGGGACAGGGGTCAATGAGCAGTTCTTC.

The gene calls are TRBV12-5 and TRBJ2-2; no reliable D call. CDR1 and CDR2 from the germline V gene are LGHNT and FRNRAP. V lost 3 bases, J lost 2 bases, and 4 bases lay in between. The CDR3 runs 13 residues. CDR3 nucleotide sequence: TGTGCTAGTGGTTTTATCAACACCGGGGAGCTGTTTTTT. Protein: CASGFINTGELFF.

The rearrangement joins TRBV3-1 (or the pseudogene TRBV3-2) to TRBJ1-4; D might be TRBD1 (6 bases). This CDR3 has 12 residues. Trimming took off 6 bases at V and 10 bases at J, with 12 bases between the two ends. The germline CDR1 and CDR2 sequences are LGHDT and YNNKEL (reference sequence). The CDR3 protein is CASRSAGAKLFF. For the CDR3, the DNA is TGTGCCAGCAGGAGCGCGGGGGCAAAACTGTTTTTT.

J is TRBJ2-7 and V is TRBV6-1; 7 positions match TRBD1. The germline gives CDR1 MNHNS, CDR2 SASEGT. The CDR3 is 16 residues long. J was trimmed by 2 bases and V by 0 bases; bases with no gene match: 7. This CDR3 reads CASSEAGTASAYEQYF. The CDR3 bases are TGTGCCAGCAGTGAAGCGGGGACAGCCTCCGCCTACGAGCAGTACTTC.

This chain joins TRBV10-2 and TRBJ2-1, with TRBD2 matching over 12 bases. The trim removed 8 bases at V and 4 bases at J, leaving 3 bases unmatched. CDR1 is WSHSY and CDR2 is SAAADI in the germline V gene. The CDR3 extends over 14 amino acids. CDR3 loop: CASSSGGGYNEQFF. The CDR3 DNA is TGCGCCAGCTCTAGCGGGGGGGGTTACAATGAGCAGTTCTTC.

This chain joins TRBV6-4 and TRBJ2-1; no definite D call. The germline CDR1 and CDR2 sequences are MRHNA and SNTAGT. There are 13 residues in the CDR3. The ends were cut back, 3 bases at V and 9 bases at J, with 12 bases in the middle. CDR3 DNA sequence: TGTGCCAGCAGTGAGGCCCGCTCCACTGAGCAGTTCTTC. Protein: CASSEARSTEQFF.

This clone was found once. The chain uses TRBV23-1 and TRBJ2-2; the match to TRBD2 covers 8 bases. TRBV23-1 is assigned to the ORF class and has an uncertain function. Losses at the gene ends were 7 bases for V and 7 bases for J; bases not matched to a gene: 11. The CDR3 consists of 15 residues. CDR3 amino acids: CASISREASGGELFF. The CDR3 DNA sequence: TGCGCCAGCATCTCGCGGGAGGCGAGTGGCGGGGAGCTGTTTTTT.

The CDR3: CATSMAGGKNIQYF. The CDR3 DNA sequence: TGTGCCACCAGCATGGCGGGAGGCAAAAACATTCAGTACTTC. This chain joins TRBV15 and TRBJ2-4; 8 bases map to TRBD2. J lost 3 bases, V lost 4 bases, and 2 bases had no gene match. The length of the CDR3 is 14 residues. CDR1 and CDR2 (germline): LNHNV, YYDKDF (reference sequence).

The gene calls are TRBV30 and TRBJ1-6, with 11 bases matching TRBD1. The CDR3 loop spans 15 amino acids. With V trimmed by 4 bases and J by 6 bases, 5 bases remained unmatched. Germline V gives CDR1 GTSNPN, CDR2 SVGIG (reference sequence). Written as DNA, the CDR3 is TGTGCCTGGAATCAGGACAGGGGGCTTAATTCACCCCTCCACTTT. It encodes CAWNQDRGLNSPLHF. Filled out from reference TRBV30 and TRBJ1-6, the complete variable domain reads SQTIHQWPATLVQPVGSPLSLECTVEGTSNPNLYWYRQAAGRGLQLLFYSVGIGQISSEVPQNLSASRPQDRQFILSSKKLLLSDSGFYLCAWNQDRGLNSPLHFGNGTRLTVT.

This chain joins TRBV3-1 (or the pseudogene TRBV3-2) and TRBJ2-2, with D unresolved. V dropped 6 bases and J dropped 4 bases, with 12 bases sitting between them. Germline V gives CDR1 LGHDT, CDR2 YNNKEL (reference sequence). CDR3 length: 14 residues. Written as DNA, the CDR3 is TGTGCCAGCAGTCCCAGGCAGAGCACCGGGGAGCTGTTTTTT. It translates to CASSPRQSTGELFF.

This chain connects TRBV7-2 to TRBJ1-1, with 7 bases matching TRBD1. The CDR3 is made up of 15 amino acids. Losses at the gene ends were 5 bases for V and 7 bases for J; bases not matched to a gene: 13. The germline gives CDR1 SGHTA, CDR2 FQGNSA. The chain's CDR3 is CASSPRRQGKGEAFF. The CDR3 DNA sequence: TGTGCCAGCAGCCCACGAAGACAGGGCAAAGGTGAAGCTTTCTTT.